This T cell receptor (beta chain) was captured in a study of cytomegalovirus exposure and HLA in healthy donors. Notes on the study in general: Cytomegalovirus-associated status was assigned to 150 to 200 TCR beta chains. Generally TCR sequences proved uncommon, though certain public TCRs appeared in numerous donors.

The donors were members of the validation cohort comprising over a hundred subjects, separate from the approximately 630-subject first cohort. V lost 3 bases, J lost 2 bases, and 15 bases lay in between. The length of the CDR3 is 16 residues. The germline V gene encodes CDR1 LGHNA and CDR2 YNFKEQ. This clone appeared a single time. Its antigen is unknown. Clones were sequenced by immunoSEQ multiplex PCR, and TCRdb holds only the in-frame ones, with some missing. The sample yields some 140,000 clones, about 80% seen once. Sequenced: PBMCs. The chain has TRBV4-2 and TRBJ2-3, with D perhaps TRBD2 (6 bases). The receptor comes from a man aged 25-40 years in good health and CMV-seropositive. The CDR3 sequence: CASSQIRGAATDTQYF. In nucleotides, the CDR3 is TGTGCCAGCAGCCAGATTCGCGGGGCCGCCACAGATACGCAGTATTTT.